This T cell receptor beta chain was observed in a study of T cell changes during pregnancy in multiple sclerosis. Using immunoSEQ multiplex PCR, the repertoire was profiled, and TCRdb retains in-frame clones only, with some absent. The repertoire has 35,000 to 50,000 clones, approximately 91% of them found once; the top ten carry roughly 1.4%. The V end was cut by 2 bases, the J end by 0 bases, with 10 bases between. Germline CDR1 SGHTA, CDR2 FQGNSA. The CDR3 totals 15 residues. This TCR came from a female donor with multiple sclerosis, enrolled in a pregnancy study. The sequenced material came from PBMCs (not recorded whether the cells were cultured). The rearrangement joins TRBV7-2 to TRBJ2-5; D may be TRBD2 (6 bases). The CDR3 DNA reads as TGTGCCAGCAGCTTATTAAGACTAGACCAAGAGACCCAGTACTTC. It specifies CASSLLRLDQETQYF. The entire variable domain, with the rest obtained from reference TRBV7-2 and TRBJ2-5, is as follows: GAGVSQSPSNKVTEKGKDVELRCDPISGHTALYWYRQSLGQGLEFLIYFQGNSAPDKSGLPSDRFSAERTGGSVSTLTIQRTQQEDSAVYLCASSLLRLDQETQYFGPGTRLLVL.